This T cell receptor (beta chain) is drawn from a study of T cells in localized non-small cell lung cancer. Germline loops: CDR1 SNHLY, CDR2 FYNNEI. The length of the CDR3 is 16 residues. V shed 1 base and J 0 bases; nucleotides not matched to a gene: 2. This clone was observed a few times. Measured with immunoSEQ multiplex PCR; TCRdb has only the in-frame clones, and not every one. The data show about 9,800 clones, with 35% to 45% seen just once and approximately 3.9% held by the top ten. The sequenced sample was lymph node tissue, obtained before any cancer treatment. The chain links TRBV2 to TRBJ2-1; 8 bases map to TRBD1. The origin of this receptor is a woman aged 35 to 75 with stage I lung adenocarcinoma. CDR3 sequence: CASSEGQGPSYNEQFF. CDR3 bases: TGTGCCAGCAGTGAAGGACAGGGGCCCTCCTACAATGAGCAGTTCTTC.